The 4 T cell receptor beta chains listed next were all sequenced from one sample in a study of T cell repertoires in aging, cancer and after chemotherapy. Rearranged V-D-J TRB sequences were amplified with a mixed TRB-A/B primer pool. MiXCR, run by TCRdb on the multiplex PCR reads, gives a single entry per CDR3 protein. The data contain about 21,000 distinct CDR3 sequences, about 37% of them singletons. The template was genomic DNA from peripheral blood, not RNA. Sequencing was done on a sample of blood. These receptors all stem from a human donor with a solid tumor.

This clonotype was seen a few times. The rearrangement joins TRBV27 to TRBJ2-5; D might be TRBD1 (5 bases). V lost 5 bases and J 2 bases, leaving 12 bases between the germline ends. The CDR3 runs to 14 residues. Germline values: CDR1 MNHEY, CDR2 SMNVEV (reference sequence). CDR3 DNA sequence: TGTGCCAGCAGTACCTGGGGCAGACAAGAGACCCAGTACTTC. This translates into CASSTWGRQETQYF.

The chain employs TRBV5-5 and TRBJ1-4, with TRBD1 matching over 8 bases. The V segment lost 4 bases and the J segment 4 bases; nucleotides outside the gene matches: 6. The CDR3 consists of 15 residues. Germline assignment: CDR1 SGHKS and CDR2 YYEKEE (reference sequence). The CDR3 region is CASSAGTGINEKLFF. The CDR3 nucleotides read TGTGCCAGCAGCGCCGGGACAGGAATTAATGAAAAACTGTTTTTT.

The chain couples TRBV27 to TRBJ2-3; a possible D gene is TRBD1 (6 bases). Germline V gene data show CDR1 as MNHEY and CDR2 as SMNVEV (reference sequence). Trimming removed 7 bases at V and 0 bases at J, with 14 bases between. CDR3 length: 15 residues. The CDR3 DNA is TGTGCCAGCACCAAAAAGGGGGAGAGCACAGATACGCAGTATTTT. As protein: CASTKKGESTDTQYF.

The V gene is TRBV28, the J gene TRBJ2-7; D gene uncertain. This CDR3 is built from 13 residues. Germline loops: CDR1 MDHEN, CDR2 SYDVKM. V lost 5 bases and J lost 5, with 13 bases in between. The CDR3 DNA sequence: TGTGCCAGCAGTCCGGTAGTGAAGAACGAGCAGTACTTC. Translated: CASSPVVKNEQYF.